Given below is one TCR beta chain in context. These data come from a study of cytomegalovirus exposure and HLA in healthy donors. Amplification used 60 Vbeta primers and 13 Jbeta primers. Clones were read by immunoSEQ multiplex PCR, and TCRdb kept only the in-frame ones, dropping some. The repertoire table contains 65,000 to 85,000 clones. V was pared by 4 bases and J by 6 bases, with 15 bases between. CDR1 is SGHAT, CDR2 FQNNGV, per germline. This CDR3 has 14 residues. The V call is TRBV11-2, the J call TRBJ1-1; TRBD1 might be the D (6 bases). The sequencing sample was made of PBMCs. This sequence originates from a female donor in good health and CMV-seropositive. DNA for the CDR3: TGTGCCAGCAGCTCCCAAGGGGGGGTTGCTGAAGCTTTCTTT. The encoded protein is CASSSQGGVAEAFF.